This is a list of T cell receptor beta chains from one sample in a study of shared clonotypes between healthy human individuals. Profiled with immunoSEQ multiplex PCR; TCRdb holds only in-frame clones, not every one. This table holds around 550,000 clones, approximately 95% found once. Sequenced: naive CD8+ T cells sorted from blood. These receptors were taken from a woman aged 25 to 39 in good health. Both conserved end residues are part of each CDR3. The order of the fields is clone size, J gene, D gene, V gene, CDR3 DNA, CDR3 protein. D genes are given only for firm matches. Some rows mark clone size as missing; the rest say once, few, many or name a class of expanded clone.

NA | TRBJ2-3 | TRBD2 | TRBV7-3 | TGTGCCAGCAGCCCGCTAGCGGGAGCAGATACGCAGTATTTT | CASSPLAGADTQYF
NA | TRBJ1-1 | NA | TRBV5-1 | TGCGCCAGCAGCTTCGGGGGGAACACTGAAGCTTTCTTT | CASSFGGNTEAFF
once | TRBJ2-7 | TRBD1 | TRBV27 | TGTGCCAGCGGACAGGGGGCGTACGAGCAGTACTTC | CASGQGAYEQYF
NA | TRBJ1-2 | NA | TRBV19 | TGTGCCAGTAGTATGTGGGGAAACTATGGCTACACCTTC | CASSMWGNYGYTF
NA | TRBJ2-2 | TRBD1 | TRBV5-6 | TGTGCCAGCAGCAACTCGGGACAGGACGGCTGGATGCGCGGGGAGCTGTTTTTT | CASSNSGQDGWMRGELFF
NA | TRBJ2-5 | NA | TRBV28 | TGTGCCAGCAGTACGAACTTCGCGCAGGGGTTGGGAGAGACCCAGTACTTC | CASSTNFAQGLGETQYF
NA | TRBJ1-2 | TRBD1 | TRBV9 | TGTGCCAGCAGCGGGACAGGGGGAAGTGGTGGCTACACCTTC | CASSGTGGSGGYTF
NA | TRBJ2-1 | NA | TRBV27 | TGTGCCAGCAGCCCGTGGTGGGGGGCGGATGAGCAGTTCTTC | CASSPWWGADEQFF
NA | TRBJ1-1 | NA | TRBV18 | TGTGCCAGCTCACCTCTGAACACTGAAGCTTTCTTT | CASSPLNTEAFF
NA | TRBJ2-5 | NA | TRBV21-1 | TGTGCCAGCAGCAAGTTAGCGGGCCAACAAGAGACCCAGTACTTC | CASSKLAGQQETQYF
NA | TRBJ2-1 | TRBD2 | TRBV27 | TGTGCGGCGGGGGAGGGCCTCAGGGAGCAGTTCTTC | CAAGEGLREQFF
NA | TRBJ2-7 | TRBD2 | TRBV6-1 | TGTGCCAGCAGTGCCGACCTTCAGACTAGCGGAATCTACGAGCAGTACTTC | CASSADLQTSGIYEQYF
once | TRBJ1-2 | TRBD1 | TRBV5-1 | TGCGCCAGCAGTTCGAGGGACAGGGTCGGCTACACCTTC | CASSSRDRVGYTF
NA | TRBJ2-7 | NA | TRBV6-1 | TGTGCCAGCAGTTCGGTCTACGAGCAGTACTTC | CASSSVYEQYF
NA | TRBJ2-5 | NA | TRBV4-1 | TGCGCCAGCAGCCATCGGGTACAAGAGACCCAGTACTTC | CASSHRVQETQYF
NA | TRBJ2-7 | TRBD1 | TRBV13 | TGTGCCAGCAGCTCACAGGGGGCGCTGGATGAGCAGTACTTC | CASSSQGALDEQYF
NA | TRBJ2-1 | NA | TRBV15 | TGTGCCACCAGCAGAGTGAAAGGGTACGATGAGCAGTTCTTC | CATSRVKGYDEQFF
once | TRBJ1-2 | TRBD1 | TRBV19 | TGTGCCAGTAGCGTCAGGGACAGCGCTAACTATGGCTACACCTTC | CASSVRDSANYGYTF
NA | TRBJ2-1 | TRBD1 | TRBV5-6 | TGTGCCAGCAGTTATGCTACAGGGGGCTTTAATGAGCAGTTCTTC | CASSYATGGFNEQFF
NA | TRBJ2-3 | NA | TRBV7-3 | TGTGCCAGCAGCCTGGGACTTAACACAGATACGCAGTATTTT | CASSLGLNTDTQYF
NA | TRBJ2-1 | TRBD2 | TRBV27 | TGTGCCAGCAGTCCCTCAGCGGGAGTCTCCTACAATGAGCAGTTCTTC | CASSPSAGVSYNEQFF
NA | TRBJ2-3 | TRBD2 | TRBV7-6 | TGTGCCAGCAGCTTAGTTGGGACTAGCGGGGGGGGCACAGATACGCAGTATTTT | CASSLVGTSGGGTDTQYF
NA | TRBJ2-1 | TRBD2 | TRBV7-6 | TGTGCCAGCAGCTCTCTAGCGGGAGTCGATGAGCAGTTCTTC | CASSSLAGVDEQFF
NA | TRBJ1-1 | TRBD1 | TRBV29-1 | TGCAGCGTTGAGGCCGGGACAGTGAACACTGAAGCTTTCTTT | CSVEAGTVNTEAFF
NA | TRBJ2-6 | NA | TRBV2 | TGTGCCAGCACCCTTAACGGATTCTCTGGGGCCAACGTCCTGACTTTC | CASTLNGFSGANVLTF
NA | TRBJ1-1 | NA | TRBV19 | TGTGCCAGTAGCTGGGACGAAAGCGGGGGCACTGAAGCTTTCTTT | CASSWDESGGTEAFF
NA | TRBJ2-7 | NA | TRBV5-6 | TGTGCCAGCAGCTTTGGAGCCTACGAGCAGTACTTC | CASSFGAYEQYF
NA | TRBJ2-5 | TRBD2 | TRBV4-1 | TGCGCCAGCAGCCAAGAGGGACTACAACAAGAGACCCAGTACTTC | CASSQEGLQQETQYF
NA | TRBJ2-2 | NA | TRBV10-2 | TGCGCCAGCAGTGTCCCCTCTGAGCTGTTTTTT | CASSVPSELFF
NA | TRBJ1-1 | TRBD1 | TRBV10-2 | TGCGCCAGCACCAAGGACAGGGCCGAGGGGTATGAAGCTTTCTTT | CASTKDRAEGYEAFF
once | TRBJ2-2 | NA | TRBV28 | TGTGCCAGCAGTTCCGGGGAGCTCCAAACGATCGGGGAGCTGTTTTTT | CASSSGELQTIGELFF
NA | TRBJ2-2 | TRBD2 | TRBV19 | TGTGCCAGTAGTATAGTCCCAGGACTAGCGGGGCCAGCGGGCACCGGGGAGCTGTTTTTT | CASSIVPGLAGPAGTGELFF
NA | TRBJ2-7 | NA | TRBV13 | TGTGCCAGCAGCTCCCTAGGGTGGACCACCAGCTCCTACGAGCAGTACTTC | CASSSLGWTTSSYEQYF
NA | TRBJ2-3 | NA | TRBV5-6 | TGTGCCAGCAGCTTGGCTAGCCGCTACACAGATACGCAGTATTTT | CASSLASRYTDTQYF
NA | TRBJ2-7 | NA | TRBV2 | TGTGCCAGCATCAAGCGGCAGGGCGCCTACGAGCAGTACTTC | CASIKRQGAYEQYF
NA | TRBJ1-4 | TRBD1 | TRBV27 | TGTGCCAGCAGTATAACAGGGGGACTTGAAAAACTGTTTTTT | CASSITGGLEKLFF
NA | TRBJ2-1 | NA | TRBV11-3 | TGTGCCAGCAGCCCTTTTGGGGGGGCGAACAATGAGCAGTTCTTC | CASSPFGGANNEQFF
NA | TRBJ2-1 | NA | TRBV11-2 | TGTGCCAGCAGCTTAGGTCCCCATGAGCAGTTCTTC | CASSLGPHEQFF
NA | TRBJ2-7 | NA | TRBV7-9 | TGTGCCAGCAGCTTCGCAGGGGCCGAGCAGTACTTC | CASSFAGAEQYF
NA | TRBJ2-7 | TRBD1 | TRBV6-5 | TGTGCCAGCAGCCTGGACAGGGTCGGGCTGTACTTC | CASSLDRVGLYF
NA | TRBJ2-1 | NA | TRBV14 | TGTGCCAGCAGCCAAGATAGTTGGCCGGGCAATGAGCAGTTCTTC | CASSQDSWPGNEQFF
once | TRBJ2-3 | NA | TRBV19 | TGTGCCAGTAGTCCCTCCGGGGGCCGAGATACGCAGTATTTT | CASSPSGGRDTQYF
NA | TRBJ2-2 | NA | TRBV11-2 | TGTGCCAGCAGCTTATTCGGGGCCCTGATTCACGGGGAGCTGTTTTTT | CASSLFGALIHGELFF
NA | TRBJ2-3 | NA | TRBV28 | TGTGCCAGCAGTTTGCAGGATACGCAGTATTTT | CASSLQDTQYF
NA | TRBJ2-2 | TRBD1 | TRBV7-9 | TGTGCCAGCAGCCCCCGAGGGACAGCGAACACCGGGGAGCTGTTTTTT | CASSPRGTANTGELFF